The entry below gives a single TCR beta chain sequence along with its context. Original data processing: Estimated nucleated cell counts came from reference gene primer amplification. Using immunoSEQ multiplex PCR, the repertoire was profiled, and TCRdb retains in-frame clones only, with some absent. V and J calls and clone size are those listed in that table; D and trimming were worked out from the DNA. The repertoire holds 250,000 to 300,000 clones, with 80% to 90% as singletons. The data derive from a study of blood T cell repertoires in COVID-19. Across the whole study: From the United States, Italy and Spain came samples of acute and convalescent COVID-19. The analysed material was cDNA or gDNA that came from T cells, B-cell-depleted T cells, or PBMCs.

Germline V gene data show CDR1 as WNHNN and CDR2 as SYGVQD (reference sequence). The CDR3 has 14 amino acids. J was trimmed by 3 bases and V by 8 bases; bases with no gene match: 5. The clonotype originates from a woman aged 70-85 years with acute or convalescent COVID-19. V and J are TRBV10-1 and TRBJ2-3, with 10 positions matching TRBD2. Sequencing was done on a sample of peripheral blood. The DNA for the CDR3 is TGCGCCAGCCGGAGCGGGGGGGCAACAGATACGCAGTATTTT. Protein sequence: CASRSGGATDTQYF.